This T cell receptor beta chain is drawn from a study of shared clonotypes between healthy human individuals (dated by TCRdb to 2018 to 2020). Broadly, across the study: A few men and two women, aged 18 to 49 years, made up the cohort. Per donor, three plates each were used for CD4 naive and CD4 memory, two for CD8 naive, and one for CD8 memory. To estimate repertoire size and how much clonotypes are shared between individuals, the study performed deep sequencing of blood TCR repertoires from roughly five healthy adults. Libraries were prepared and TCR repertoires were sequenced by different laboratories using diverse techniques, in order to increase sequencing depth and limit assay-specific biases. Between about 0.8 and 9 billion PBMCs per donor were obtained by leukapheresis. Study-wide conclusions, independent of this receptor: Estimated clonotype richness was generally larger for naive than for memory subsets. Pairwise subsampling indicated that sequencing depth was expected to affect the degree of clonotype sharing among donors. Clonotypes shared by all four sorted-subset donors showed higher generation probabilities than non-shared clonotypes. Because the study included only a small number of donors, the genetic and exposure-history diversity represented was limited. Incomplete sequencing was indicated by rarefaction of sorted-subset datasets, despite the large sequencing depth. Across four donors, about 5.2% of naive CD4, approximately 3.5% of naive CD8, approximately 2.5% of memory CD4, and 0.4% to 0.45% of memory CD8 clonotypes were shared. Sampling was restricted to blood, and TCR repertoires in tissues likely differ from the TCR repertoires found in blood.

Using the deep immunoSEQ assay, TCR CDR3 regions were amplified from genomic DNA by multiplex PCR. Extracted genomic DNA from each cell subset was spread evenly across all wells of several immunoSEQ 96-well plates, with each plate serving as a replicate. For sorted subsets, around 200 ng genomic DNA, equal to approximately 30,000 T cell genomes, was loaded into each replicate PCR. The purified libraries were quantified using a Qubit 3.0 fluorometer, sized with a Bioanalyzer 2100, and then quantified again using the KAPA Library Quantification kit. Each immunoSEQ 96-well plate was sequenced on its own single-read 150-cycle Illumina NextSeq 550 flow cell. As for the original processing: Because only junctional sequences without quality scores were contained in the immunoSEQ output, filtering matching that applied to full-length reads could not be performed. Sequences were annotated with PyIR, a Python wrapper for IgBLAST v1.9, using IMGT germline references to assign V/J genes and CDR3. Reads were removed for weak V/J assignments (E-value above 1e-6), missing CDR3, stop codons, out-of-frame junctions, or ambiguous translated residues. V3J clonotypes were defined as sequences sharing the same inferred V gene, J gene, and CDR3 amino acid sequence. Percentage overlap between repertoires was calculated by dividing the number of shared unique clonotypes by the size of the smaller repertoire. Three approaches were used to assess repertoire richness: RTK rarefaction, the Chao1 estimator, and Recon v2.1 estimates of unobserved clonotypes. OLGA was used to compute generation probabilities for all TCRbeta clonotypes that the gDNA method yielded from several donors. In TCRdb, the immuneACCESS table is reduced to in-frame sequences with V and J assigned. These tables do not hold every clone; where another copy was compared, an unresolved V gene accounts for under half, and the others remain unexplained. The DNA gave D and trimming, while V, J and clone size come from that table. Recorded for this sample are 600,000 to 700,000 clones; about three quarters of them occurred a single time. Around 2% of the sample comes from the top ten.

The V end gives up 4 bases and the J end 2 bases, leaving 18 bases in the junction not matched to a gene. From the germline V gene, CDR1 is SGHRS and CDR2 is YFSETQ. From its cysteine to its phenylalanine, the CDR3 spans 19 amino acids. Just the 57-base CDR3 DNA is kept, in frame starting at base 1. Note on this clone: What antigen it recognizes has not been identified. No much larger clonotype is one base removed from it; base qualities were not supplied.

The donors were healthy, HIV-negative adults who had no recently reported acute infections or vaccinations. Every donor was a Caucasian adult living in Nashville, Tennessee, USA. CD4+ T cells were enriched by magnetic negative selection, after which naive cells were positively selected on CD45RA and the negative fraction was taken as the memory subset. After blood collection by leukapheresis, PBMCs were isolated using Ficoll-Histopaque density gradient centrifugation and then cryopreserved in the vapor phase of liquid nitrogen. Purity and quantity of every magnetically sorted T cell population were checked by analytical flow cytometry. Genomic DNA was isolated from every sorted fraction and measured by UV absorbance on a Nanodrop 2000c.

The clonotype comes from a woman younger than 45 in good health. The rearranged chain carries TRBV5-1 and TRBJ2-5; 9 middle bases align to TRBD1. What was sequenced was memory CD4+ T cells sorted from blood. The cell subset or site tag for this specimen amounts to: CD45RA-negative fraction. The DNA sequence follows: TGCGCCAGCAGCCGGATCGGGGCCGGGACAGGGAGAGATCAAGAGACCCAGTACTTC. This encodes CASSRIGAGTGRDQETQYF.